This T cell receptor (beta chain) was profiled in a study of T cells in Graves' hyperthyroidism and ophthalmopathy. Overall study results and limits: Expanded thyroid clonotypes (above 0.001) were mostly also found in blood.

Amplification yielded TCR beta CDR3 regions, with RNA transcripts as the source. Using the HTBI primer set, a first-round RT-PCR was run on the TCR CDR3. TCRdb called the multiplex PCR reads again in MiXCR, with one record for every CDR3 protein. The sample lists 550,000 to 700,000 distinct CDR3 sequences; about half were seen once. Germline V gene sequence: CDR1 LGHDT, CDR2 YNNKEL (reference sequence). The CDR3 spans 11 residues. In regard to this clonotype: Its antigen is undetermined. The junction differs from germline at one of its ends, possibly a read error.

Pregnant or lactating patients were excluded, as were those with uncontrolled infection or other autoimmune disease. Diagnoses were made from clinical symptoms, serum measures (thyroxine and TRAb), thyroid ultrasound and orbital computed tomography. The chain employs TRBV3-1 and TRBJ2-7; 9 bases fit TRBD2. This TCR was sampled from an adult woman with Graves' disease, either hyperthyroidism or ophthalmopathy (not recorded which). Sample: peripheral blood or thyroid tissue (not recorded which). The CDR3 sequence: CASSSSGTSLF. The CDR3 DNA is TGTGCCAGCAGCTCTAGCGGGACCTCGCTCTTC.